This T cell receptor (beta chain) stems from a study of shared clonotypes between healthy human individuals. For the study at large: Donors had three CD4 naive, three CD4 memory, two CD8 naive and one CD8 memory plate apiece.

Study conclusions and caveats: The represented genetic and exposure-history diversity was limited by the small number of donors. Clonotype sharing across donors was expected to vary with sequencing depth.

Only in-frame clones appear in the TCRdb table, and some are missing; sequencing was by immunoSEQ multiplex PCR. The table has 950,000 to 1,200,000 clones, 70% to 85% seen once; the top ten hold more than 0.85%. This clone was seen a handful of times. Its antigen is as yet unknown. Per the germline V gene, CDR1 is SGHTA and CDR2 is FQGNSA. The CDR3 runs to 14 residues. Trimming stripped 5 bases from V and 0 bases from J, with 10 bases between. Material: memory CD4+ T cells from PBMCs. The subset: CD45RA-negative fraction. V is TRBV7-2 and J is TRBJ1-2, with D perhaps matching TRBD1 (6 bases). This receptor was identified in a man aged 18 to 35 in good health. Some clones in this sample may be carry-over from other donors' samples. Here the CDR3 DNA reads TGTGCCAGCAGCCCTGGACAGACTAACTATGGCTACACCTTC. Residues: CASSPGQTNYGYTF.